This T cell receptor beta chain was sequenced for a study of T cells in Graves' hyperthyroidism and ophthalmopathy. Study results and caveats: Model predictions of ophthalmopathy came a median approximately 6.5 months before onset. Blood also carried most thyroid clonotypes expanded above 0.001.

The study left out patients who had uncontrolled infection, other autoimmune disease, pregnancy or lactation. V shed 4 bases and J 6 bases; nucleotides not matched to a gene: 11. This CDR3 is built from 16 residues. The germline V gene encodes CDR1 MDHEN and CDR2 SYDVKM. Using RNA transcripts as the source, TCR beta CDR3 regions were amplified. With the HTBI primer set, the TCR CDR3 went through a first round of RT-PCR. Using its own MiXCR run on the multiplex PCR reads, TCRdb lists one record per CDR3 protein. The repertoire holds roughly 570,000 distinct CDR3 sequences, with around a sixth as singletons. About this clonotype itself: What it binds is unknown.

Sequencing was performed on blood. The origin of this receptor is a woman aged 25 to 39 with Graves' hyperthyroidism. The chain couples TRBV28 to TRBJ2-7; TRBD1 matches 11 bases. CDR3 residues: CASSSPGQGVRGEQYF. The CDR3 DNA sequence: TGTGCCAGCAGTTCGCCGGGACAGGGGGTAAGGGGCGAGCAGTACTTC. Full variable domain (rest looked up from reference TRBV28 and TRBJ2-7): DVKVTQSSRYLVKRTGEKVFLECVQDMDHENMFWYRQDPGLGLRLIYFSYDVKMKEKGDIPEGYSVSREKKERFSLILESASTNQTSMYLCASSSPGQGVRGEQYFGPGTRLTVT.